This TCR beta chain was sequenced for a study of cytomegalovirus exposure and HLA in healthy donors. Looking at the study overall: The roughly 130 validation repertoires were reported in a later analysis to have been generated on the same platform as the 666 first-cohort repertoires.

Concerning this clone: Its cognate antigen is unknown.

Profiling relied on immunoSEQ multiplex PCR, and the TCRdb table lists in-frame clones only, not all of them. The data show fewer than 100,000 clones, roughly 95% seen once. Broader study findings: The authors listed over 150 TCR beta chains as cytomegalovirus-associated. Among the CMV-associated chains, three were confirmed in vitro as specific for CMV antigens. Reports indicated that the classifier achieved high specificity and sensitivity in diagnosing cytomegalovirus status.

Germline CDR1 reads MDHEN; CDR2 reads SYDVKM. J gave up 1 base and V 6 bases, and 7 bases lay outside the gene matches. The CDR3 spans 15 residues. The source material was PBMCs. This chain connects TRBV28 to TRBJ1-1; 8 bases are shared with TRBD1. This receptor was identified in a woman aged 18-35 years in good health and CMV-seropositive. The CDR3 loop is CASRQYRGRNTEAFF. In DNA, the CDR3 is TGTGCCAGCAGGCAATACAGGGGGAGGAACACTGAAGCTTTCTTT.